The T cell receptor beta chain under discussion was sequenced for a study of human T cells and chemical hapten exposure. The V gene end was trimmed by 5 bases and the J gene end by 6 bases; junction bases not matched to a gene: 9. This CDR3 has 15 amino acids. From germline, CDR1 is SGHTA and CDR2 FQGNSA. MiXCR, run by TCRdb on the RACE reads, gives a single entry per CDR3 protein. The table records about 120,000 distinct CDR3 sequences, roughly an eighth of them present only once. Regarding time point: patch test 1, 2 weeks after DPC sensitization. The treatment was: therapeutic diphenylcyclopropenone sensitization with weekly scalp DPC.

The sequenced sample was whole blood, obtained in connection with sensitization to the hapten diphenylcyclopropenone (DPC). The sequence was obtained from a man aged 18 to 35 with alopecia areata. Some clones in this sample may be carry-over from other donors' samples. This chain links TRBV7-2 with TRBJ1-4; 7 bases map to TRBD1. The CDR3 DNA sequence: TGTGCCAGCAGCCGAGATGGACAGGATTATGAAAAACTGTTTTTT. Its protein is CASSRDGQDYEKLFF.